This TCR beta chain was sequenced during a study of siplizumab effects on memory and regulatory T cells. Each sample yielded roughly 9.3 x 10^4 assayed TCR templates. Data came from immunoSEQ multiplex PCR; TCRdb stores just in-frame clones and leaves some out. In the table there are approximately 100,000 clones, 93% of which are singletons. The V and J ends lost 0 bases and 2 bases respectively, with 19 bases between them. Germline V gene sequence: CDR1 MGHRA, CDR2 YSYEKL. This CDR3 contains 18 residues. The sample comprised Tregs sorted from blood. The J gene is TRBJ2-5, the V gene TRBV4-1; D may correspond to TRBD1 or TRBD2 (5 bases each). The source is a human donor in good health. DNA for the CDR3: TGCGCCAGCAGCCAAGATGAGGGACCGGGACCTCTGCAAGAGACCCAGTACTTC. As protein: CASSQDEGPGPLQETQYF.